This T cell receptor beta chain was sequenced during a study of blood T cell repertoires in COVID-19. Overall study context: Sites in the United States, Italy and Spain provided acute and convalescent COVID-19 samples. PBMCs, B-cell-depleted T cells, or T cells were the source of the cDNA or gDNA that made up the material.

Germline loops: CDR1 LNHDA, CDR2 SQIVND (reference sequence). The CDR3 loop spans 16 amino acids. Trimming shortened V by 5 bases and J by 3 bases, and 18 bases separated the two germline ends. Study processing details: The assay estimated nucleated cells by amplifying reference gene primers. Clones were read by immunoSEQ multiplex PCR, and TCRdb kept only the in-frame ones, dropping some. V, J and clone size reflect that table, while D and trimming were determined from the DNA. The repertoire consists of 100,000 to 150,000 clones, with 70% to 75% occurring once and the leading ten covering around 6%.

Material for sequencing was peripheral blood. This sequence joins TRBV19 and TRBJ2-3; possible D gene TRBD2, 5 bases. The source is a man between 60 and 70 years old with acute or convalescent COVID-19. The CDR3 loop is CASSRGGAGPTDTQYF. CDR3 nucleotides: TGTGCCAGTAGTCGAGGAGGCGCCGGGCCGACAGATACGCAGTATTTT.